These 28 T cell receptor beta chains were sequenced from one sample in a study of CD8+ T cells in alopecia areata. It was cDNA, reverse transcribed from extracted RNA, that served as the sequencing template. Data came from immunoSEQ multiplex PCR; TCRdb stores just in-frame clones and leaves some out. Of some 150,000 clones in the sample, about two thirds were seen once. Sample: CD8+ T cells sorted from blood. These receptors were obtained from a human donor in good health.

The chain uses TRBV2 and TRBJ1-5; D not resolved. Germline V CDR1 and CDR2: SNHLY, FYNNEI. Trimming removed 3 bases at V and 0 bases at J, with 9 bases between. The CDR3 totals 15 residues. The chain's CDR3 is CASSDGGLSNQPQHF. The CDR3 DNA follows: TGTGCCAGCAGTGATGGTGGGCTTAGCAATCAGCCCCAGCATTTT.

The chain employs TRBV27 and TRBJ1-1; D uncertain. Germline CDR1 and CDR2: MNHEY and SMNVEV (reference sequence). Trimming shortened V by 5 bases and J by 4 bases, and 11 bases separated the two germline ends. The CDR3 consists of 13 residues. CDR3 sequence reads: CASSAWVSTEAFF. CDR3 sequence (DNA): TGTGCCAGCAGTGCCTGGGTAAGCACTGAAGCTTTCTTT.

The chain joins TRBV27 to TRBJ1-2; D gene ambiguous. Trimming cost V 5 bases and J 4 bases, with 14 bases left between them. The CDR3 contains 14 residues. The germline CDR1 and CDR2 sequences are MNHEY and SMNVEV (reference sequence). The CDR3 bases are TGTGCCAGCAGTCAGATACCGAGAGGCTATGGCTACACCTTC. It translates to CASSQIPRGYGYTF.

The chain joins TRBV29-1 to TRBJ2-1; D perhaps matches TRBD1 (6 bases). The CDR3 extends over 15 amino acids. Germline CDR1 SQVTM, CDR2 ANQGSEA. The V gene lost 6 bases and the J gene lost 2 bases, with 17 bases spanning the gap. CDR3 sequence reads: CSVGQGGKTYNEQFF. The DNA for the CDR3 is TGCAGCGTCGGGCAAGGGGGAAAGACCTACAATGAGCAGTTCTTC.

This chain links TRBV29-1 with TRBJ1-4, with 10 bases identical to TRBD1. Germline V lookup: CDR1 SQVTM, CDR2 ANQGSEA. V lost 0 bases and J lost 6; bases outside the gene matches: 7. The CDR3 consists of 16 residues. This CDR3 reads CSVEEEPGTGDEKLFF. The CDR3 region has the DNA TGCAGCGTTGAAGAGGAACCCGGGACAGGGGATGAAAAACTGTTTTTT.

The table lists this clone with a few counts. The genes are TRBV7-6 and TRBJ2-3; the D is unclear. In germline, CDR1 is SGHVS, CDR2 FNYEAQ. The CDR3 sequence is 19 residues long. The V and J ends lost 4 bases and 3 bases respectively, with 26 bases between them. This CDR3 reads CASSSYSLTEGMVTDTQYF. In DNA form, the CDR3 reads TGTGCCAGCAGCTCCTACTCCCTGACCGAAGGGATGGTAACAGATACGCAGTATTTT.

This clone was picked up one time. This chain uses TRBV6-5 with TRBJ1-2; D gene ambiguous. V was clipped by 2 bases and J by 7 bases, with 5 bases between them. CDR3 length: 11 amino acids. CDR1 MNHEY and CDR2 SVGAGI come from the germline V gene. The CDR3 sequence: CASSYGSGYTF. The DNA of the CDR3 is TGTGCCAGCAGTTACGGGAGTGGCTACACCTTC.

As regards this clone: The junction departs from germline at one end; a sequencing error may be responsible. The chain recombines TRBV11-2 with TRBJ2-3, with no clear D. This CDR3 contains 9 residues. Germline CDR1 SGHAT, CDR2 FQNNGV. CDR3 sequence: CASSFGSDF. The CDR3 bases are TGTGCCAGCAGCTTCGGGTCGGATTTT. Drawing the rest from reference TRBV11-2 and TRBJ2-3, the complete variable domain is EAGVAQSPRYKIIEKRQSVAFWCNPISGHATLYWYQQILGQGPKLLIQFQNNGVVDDSQLPKDRFSAERLKGVDSTLKIQPAKLEDSAVYLCASSFGSDFGPGTRLTVL.

The chain recombines TRBV27 with TRBJ2-7, with D possibly matching TRBD1 (8 bases). The V end lost 2 bases, the J end lost 4 bases, and 21 bases lay between the germline ends. Germline CDR1 is MNHEY and CDR2 is SMNVEV (reference sequence). This CDR3 contains 17 residues. This CDR3 reads CASSLGTGGGGWYEQYF. DNA for the CDR3: TGTGCCAGCAGTTTAGGCACAGGGGGAGGGGGTTGGTACGAGCAGTACTTC.

This sequence joins TRBV9 and TRBJ2-5, with D maybe TRBD2 (6 bases). Germline loops: CDR1 SGDLS, CDR2 YYNGEE. The ends were cut back, 4 bases at V and 7 bases at J, with 20 bases in the middle. This CDR3 region has 15 residues. The CDR3 loop is CASSPLEEGLVTQYF. The CDR3 bases are TGTGCCAGCAGCCCCCTCGAGGAGGGCCTAGTGACCCAGTACTTC.

The V call is TRBV19, the J call TRBJ1-1; 7 nucleotides agree with TRBD1. J was trimmed by 8 bases and V by 4 bases; bases with no gene match: 4. Per germline, CDR1 LNHDA and CDR2 SQIVND (reference sequence). This CDR3 is built from 12 residues. The CDR3 nucleotides are TGTGCCAGTAGTAATAGGGGACAGGAAGCTTTCTTT. This sequence encodes CASSNRGQEAFF.

This chain connects TRBV25-1 to TRBJ2-7; 7 bases agree with TRBD2. This CDR3 has 13 residues. V shed 6 bases, J shed 2 bases, and the junction held 4 bases outside the gene matches. Germline values: CDR1 MGHDK, CDR2 SYGVNS. The CDR3 is CASRASGAYEQYF. The CDR3 region has the DNA TGTGCCAGCAGAGCTAGCGGAGCCTACGAGCAGTACTTC.

V usage is TRBV6-5 and J usage is TRBJ1-1; D unclear. The CDR3 is 11 residues long. V was clipped by 2 bases and J by 6 bases, with 4 bases between them. The germline gives CDR1 MNHEY, CDR2 SVGAGI. For the CDR3, the DNA is TGTGCCAGCAGTTACAAAGCTGAAGCTTTCTTT. Encoded protein: CASSYKAEAFF.

The sample holds a few counts of this clone. The rearrangement uses TRBV7-9 and TRBJ2-7; D call uncertain. CDR1 SEHNR and CDR2 FQNEAQ come from the germline V gene (reference sequence). The CDR3 contains 13 residues. Trimming pared 1 base from V and 6 bases from J, leaving 10 bases between. The CDR3 reads CASSLEGWVEQYF. The DNA for the CDR3 is TGTGCCAGCAGCTTAGAGGGTTGGGTCGAGCAGTACTTC.

The chain employs TRBV7-6 and TRBJ2-7; 11 bases agree with TRBD1. The V and J ends lost 4 bases and 6 bases, in that order; junction bases with no gene match: 8. CDR3 length equals 15 residues. The germline gives CDR1 SGHVS, CDR2 FNYEAQ. CDR3 nucleotide sequence: TGTGCCAGCAGCTCCAGGACAGGGGGCGTATCCGAGCAGTACTTC. It codes for CASSSRTGGVSEQYF.

This clone was detected once. The chain uses TRBV6-1 and TRBJ1-1, with 7 nucleotides matching TRBD1. V shed 7 bases, J shed 7 bases, and the junction held 12 bases outside the gene matches. CDR1 is MNHNS and CDR2 is SASEGT in the germline V gene. This CDR3 is 14 amino acids long. The CDR3 nucleotides are TGTGCCAGCACAAGAATGAGGGGGCTCCTTGAAGCTTTCTTT. Amino acids: CASTRMRGLLEAFF.

This clone came up a few times. The V call is TRBV27, the J call TRBJ2-6; no definite D call. Trimming pared 4 bases from V and 6 bases from J, leaving 7 bases between. Germline V gives CDR1 MNHEY, CDR2 SMNVEV (reference sequence). The CDR3 loop spans 13 amino acids. CDR3 DNA sequence: TGTGCCAGCAGTTCCTCCATGGCCAACGTCCTGACTTTC. Amino acid sequence: CASSSSMANVLTF.

The chain joins TRBV5-1 to TRBJ1-1; 10 positions match TRBD1. Germline lookup yields CDR1 SGHRS and CDR2 YFSETQ. The CDR3 is 13 residues long. V trimming: 4 bases; J trimming: 8 bases; junction bases outside the gene matches: 5. The CDR3 DNA reads as TGCGCCAGCAGCGAGACAGGGGGCAAGGAAGCTTTCTTT. It encodes CASSETGGKEAFF.

The J gene is TRBJ2-5, the V gene TRBV7-9, with TRBD2 matching 7 bases. Trimming took 6 bases from V and 5 from J; bases not matched to a gene: 9. In germline, CDR1 is SEHNR, CDR2 FQNEAQ (reference sequence). The CDR3 is 14 amino acids. CDR3 sequence reads: CASRLSPGRETQYF. The CDR3 DNA reads as TGTGCCAGCAGACTAAGTCCCGGGAGGGAGACCCAGTACTTC.

This sequence joins TRBV6-6 and TRBJ2-1; TRBD2 agrees at 9 bases. The CDR3 extends over 15 amino acids. Germline V gene lookup returns CDR1 MNHNY and CDR2 SVGAGI (reference sequence). With 8 bases clipped from V and 10 bases from J, the junction kept 15 bases outside the gene matches. DNA of the CDR3: TGTGCCAGCCAAGACTCGACTAGCGGACGGGAGGAGCAGTTCTTC. It is translated as CASQDSTSGREEQFF.

This clone was counted only a few times. V usage is TRBV9 and J usage is TRBJ2-1; 10 bases are a match to TRBD2. CDR3 length equals 15 residues. The V gene end was trimmed by 2 bases and the J gene end by 6 bases; junction bases not matched to a gene: 5. Germline V gene data show CDR1 as SGDLS and CDR2 as YYNGEE. The CDR3 DNA is TGTGCCAGCAGCGTTGCTAGCGGGAGTTCCAATGAGCAGTTCTTC. Translation: CASSVASGSSNEQFF.

DNA of the CDR3: TGTGCCAGCAGCCTTGGCAGGGGAAATGAGCAGTTCTTC. This codes for CASSLGRGNEQFF. The chain has TRBV5-6 and TRBJ2-1, with D possibly TRBD1 on 6 matching bases. Trimming pared 4 bases from V and 7 bases from J, leaving 12 bases between. The CDR3 is made up of 13 amino acids. CDR1 is SGHDT, CDR2 YYEEEE, per germline.

The chain links TRBV7-6 to TRBJ2-7; D is undetermined. The CDR3 contains 14 residues. CDR1 SGHVS and CDR2 FNYEAQ come from the germline V gene. Trimming shortened V by 5 bases and J by 0 bases, and 11 bases separated the two germline ends. The CDR3 region is CASSPFESSYEQYF. In DNA form, the CDR3 reads TGTGCCAGCAGCCCGTTTGAGTCCTCCTACGAGCAGTACTTC.

This rearrangement joins TRBV11-2 to TRBJ2-1; 7 bases map to TRBD2. CDR1 SGHAT and CDR2 FQNNGV come from the germline V gene. This CDR3 is 14 amino acids long. With V trimmed by 2 bases and J by 9 bases, 7 bases remained unmatched. CDR3 residues: CASSLPGRGSEQFF. CDR3 nucleotide sequence: TGTGCCAGCAGCTTACCTGGGAGGGGAAGTGAGCAGTTCTTC.

This clone has a handful of counts. The chain recombines TRBV29-1 with TRBJ1-2; no reliable D call. CDR1 is SQVTM, CDR2 ANQGSEA, per germline. V was clipped by 1 base and J by 8 bases, with 8 bases between them. CDR3 size: 11 residues. In DNA, the CDR3 is TGCAGCGTTGAAGTCAGGCGGGGCTACACCTTC. It specifies CSVEVRRGYTF.

This sequence joins TRBV27 and TRBJ2-1; 7 nucleotides align to TRBD1. From germline, CDR1 is MNHEY and CDR2 SMNVEV (reference sequence). V gave up 3 bases and J gave up 2 bases; unmatched junction bases: 4. The CDR3 loop spans 15 amino acids. The DNA of the CDR3 is TGTGCCAGCAGTTTGGCCGGGACAGCCTACAATGAGCAGTTCTTC. Translated, it gives CASSLAGTAYNEQFF.

The table lists this clone with many counts. The chain joins TRBV7-9 to TRBJ1-1; the match to TRBD1 covers 7 bases. CDR1 SEHNR and CDR2 FQNEAQ come from the germline V gene (reference sequence). J lost 3 bases, V lost 5 bases, and 12 bases had no gene match. The CDR3 extends over 16 amino acids. The CDR3 spells CASSNRGQTGDTEAFF. CDR3 sequence (DNA): TGTGCCAGCAGCAATAGAGGACAAACAGGGGACACTGAAGCTTTCTTT.

The gene calls are TRBV29-1 and TRBJ2-2; no definite D call. Per the germline V gene, CDR1 is SQVTM and CDR2 is ANQGSEA. This CDR3 spans 13 amino acids. The V end was cut by 6 bases, the J end by 1 base, with 9 bases between. CDR3 protein: CSVRPVNTGELFF. CDR3 DNA sequence: TGCAGCGTGCGTCCTGTGAACACCGGGGAGCTGTTTTTT.